This TCR beta chain stems from a study of vaccination effects on CD4 cells after COVID-19. Study-wide background: Each participant was administered two doses of either the BNT162b2 or the mRNA-1273 vaccine. Study-wide findings and caveats: In vaccinees who were healthy, merely 1 out of 255 vaccine-induced clones cross-reacted with common cold coronaviruses.

The method was immunoSEQ multiplex PCR; TCRdb's version includes in-frame clones alone and lacks a portion of them. This table has about 43,000 clones, roughly four fifths appearing once. Regarding this clone: The antigen is unknown.

The CDR3 runs to 13 residues. The germline V gene encodes CDR1 SNHLY and CDR2 FYNNEI. The V gene lost 5 bases and the J gene lost 5 bases, with 13 bases spanning the gap. After expansion with viral peptide pools in the ViraFEST assay, antigen-specific CD4+ T cells were sequenced. Researchers isolated CD4+ T cells once approximately eleven days of culture had elapsed. Neither prior SARS-CoV-2 infection nor positive nucleocapsid antibodies were present in the vaccine recipients. Every well got a few million PBMC, which were grown with around 10 IU/ml IL-2 and roughly 10 ug/ml peptides. Both day 3 and day 7 saw half the medium replaced with IL-2 medium.

Specimen: CD4+ T cells from PBMCs cultured with SARS-CoV-2 spike peptides, collected before COVID-19 vaccination. This clonotype originated in a human donor who received a COVID-19 vaccine. V usage is TRBV2 and J usage is TRBJ2-7, with D possibly being TRBD1 or TRBD2 (5 bases each). This CDR3 reads CASSWDQANEQYV. Written as DNA, the CDR3 is TGTGCCAGCAGTTGGGACCAAGCTAACGAGCAGTACGTC.